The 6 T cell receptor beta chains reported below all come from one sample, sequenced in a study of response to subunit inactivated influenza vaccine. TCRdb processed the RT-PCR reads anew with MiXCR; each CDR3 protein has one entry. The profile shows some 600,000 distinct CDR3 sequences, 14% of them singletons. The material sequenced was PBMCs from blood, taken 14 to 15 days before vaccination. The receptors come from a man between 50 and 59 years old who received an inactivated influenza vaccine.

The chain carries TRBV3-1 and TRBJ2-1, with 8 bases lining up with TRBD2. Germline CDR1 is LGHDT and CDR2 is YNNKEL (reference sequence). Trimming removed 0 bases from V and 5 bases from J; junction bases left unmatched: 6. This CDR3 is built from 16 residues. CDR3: CASSQEKVAGHNEQFF. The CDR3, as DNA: TGTGCCAGCAGCCAAGAAAAAGTAGCGGGGCACAATGAGCAGTTCTTC.

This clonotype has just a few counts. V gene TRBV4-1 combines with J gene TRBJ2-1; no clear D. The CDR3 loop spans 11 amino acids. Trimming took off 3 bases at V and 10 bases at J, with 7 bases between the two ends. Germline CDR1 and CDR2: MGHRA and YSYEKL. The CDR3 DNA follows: TGCGCCAGCAGCCACCCCACCGAGCAGTTCTTC. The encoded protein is CASSHPTEQFF.

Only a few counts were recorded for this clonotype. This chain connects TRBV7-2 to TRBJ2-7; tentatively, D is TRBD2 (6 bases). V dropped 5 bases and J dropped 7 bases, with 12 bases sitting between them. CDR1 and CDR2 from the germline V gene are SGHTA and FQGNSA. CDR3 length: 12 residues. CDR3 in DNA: TGTGCCAGCAGCATGGAGACTAGAGAGCAGTACTTC. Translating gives CASSMETREQYF.

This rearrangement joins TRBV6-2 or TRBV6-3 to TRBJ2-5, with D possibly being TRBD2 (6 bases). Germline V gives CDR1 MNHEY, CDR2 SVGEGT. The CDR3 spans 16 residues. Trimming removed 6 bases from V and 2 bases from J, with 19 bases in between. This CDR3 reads CASSPQGGVPQETQYF. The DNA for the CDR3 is TGTGCCAGCAGCCCTCAAGGCGGGGTCCCGCAAGAGACCCAGTACTTC.

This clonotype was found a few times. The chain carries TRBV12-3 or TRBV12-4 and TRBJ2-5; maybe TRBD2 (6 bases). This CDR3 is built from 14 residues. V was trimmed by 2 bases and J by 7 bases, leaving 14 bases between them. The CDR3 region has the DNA TGTGCCAGCAGTTTATCTCGGGGGTCGGCGACCCAGTACTTC. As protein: CASSLSRGSATQYF.

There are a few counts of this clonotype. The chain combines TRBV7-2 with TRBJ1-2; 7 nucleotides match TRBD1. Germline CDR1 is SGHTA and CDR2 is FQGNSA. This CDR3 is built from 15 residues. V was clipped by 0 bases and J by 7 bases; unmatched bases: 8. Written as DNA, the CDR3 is TGTGCCAGCAGCTTAGCAGGGGGCGGTTCTCGTGGCTACACCTTC. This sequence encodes CASSLAGGGSRGYTF.